This TCR beta chain was recovered during a study of technical replicates of blood from four donors. The data were produced by immunoSEQ multiplex PCR, yet TCRdb's version contains in-frame clones alone and is incomplete. Among around 80,000 clones, 98% were seen once, and the ten largest hold approximately 0.15%. A single count supports this clone. Germline CDR1 reads SEHNR; CDR2 reads FQNEAQ (reference sequence). This CDR3 is built from 14 residues. V was clipped by 1 base and J by 5 bases, with 12 bases between them. The chain recombines TRBV7-9 with TRBJ2-7; no firm D call. Sequenced: T cells isolated from PBMCs. This receptor was obtained from a human donor in good health. The CDR3 sequence is CASSLVARRDEQYF. Written as DNA, the CDR3 is TGTGCCAGCAGCTTAGTGGCCAGACGGGACGAGCAGTACTTC.